This TCR beta chain was found in a study of T-cell reconstitution after alpha-beta-depleted transplantation in children (dated by TCRdb to 2016 to 2017). Concerning the study at large: The study quantitatively tracked T-cell immune reconstitution after TCRalphabeta/CD19-depleted allogeneic hematopoietic cell transplantation in children using TCR repertoire profiling. Broader findings and caveats from the paper: Over the following months the frequencies of hyperexpanded clones went down, and after one year T-cell counts and TCRbeta diversity were mostly credited to newly produced T cells. In some patients, the high TCRbeta diversity seen at day 60 was put down to recipient T cells and intrathymic progenitors that had survived conditioning. The apparently early alphabetaT-cell count recovery about two months after transplant was reportedly dependent on only several hundred rapidly expanded clones derived from non-depleted graft cells.

This clonotype showed up just a few times. Its antigen remains undetermined. Base qualities are not at hand, and no much larger clone is one base apart. V sheds 5 bases and J sheds 4 bases, leaving 23 bases between their ends. CDR1 and CDR2 are read off the germline V gene as MNHNS and SASEGT. Measured from the cysteine to the phenylalanine, the CDR3 is 17 residues long. The DNA shown is the 51-base CDR3, in frame from base 1. Library method: PCR. Sequenced on an Illumina HiSeq 2500. Molecular barcoding was employed in the preparation of TCR libraries, with unique molecular identifiers being used to normalize TCRbeta repertoire quantification. TCRdb reanalyzed the raw reads on its own, using fastp at Q25 for trimming and MiXCR for clone calling, and kept in-frame beta chains. Records with the same CDR3 protein are collapsed into one entry carrying the most frequent genes and DNA. Here the sample has about 210,000 distinct CDR3 sequences; approximately 15% occur a single time. 43% of the sample rests with the top ten.

The treatment or condition label corresponds to: allogeneic hematopoietic cell transplantation with graft depleted of TCRalphabeta T cells and CD19 B cells. Transplant recipients were children who received TCRalphabeta/CD19-depleted allogeneic hematopoietic cell grafts. The sequence came from a male patient aged 2-15 years who had a stem cell transplant for acute lymphoblastic leukemia, so the T cells may come from the graft donor. Specimen: PBMCs, mostly from graft donor cells, collected 360 days after TCRalphabeta/CD19-depleted stem cell transplant. The chain is made from TRBV6-1 and TRBJ1-1; perhaps TRBD1 is the D gene, with 5 bases matching. The sequence in DNA is TGTGCCAGCAGTCTGCTCAGGGTTCGCTTTTGGGTCACTGAAGCTTTCTTT. Translated, this gives CASSLLRVRFWVTEAFF.